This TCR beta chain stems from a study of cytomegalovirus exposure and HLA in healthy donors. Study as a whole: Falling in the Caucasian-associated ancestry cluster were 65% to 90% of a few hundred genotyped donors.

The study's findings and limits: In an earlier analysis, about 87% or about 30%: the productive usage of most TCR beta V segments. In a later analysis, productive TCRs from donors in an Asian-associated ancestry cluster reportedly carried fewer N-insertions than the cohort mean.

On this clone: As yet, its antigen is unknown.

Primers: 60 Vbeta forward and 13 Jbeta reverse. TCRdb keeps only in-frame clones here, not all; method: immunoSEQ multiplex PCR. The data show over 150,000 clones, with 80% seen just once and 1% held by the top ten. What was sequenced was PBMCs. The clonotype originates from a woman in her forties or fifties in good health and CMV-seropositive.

Here the CDR3 reads CASGGGKAFF. DNA of the CDR3: TGTGCCAGCGGGGGGGGGAAGGCTTTCTTT. The J gene is TRBJ1-1, the V gene TRBV28, with a tentative D call TRBD1 (5 bases). The ends were cut back, 8 bases at V and 11 bases at J, with 12 bases in the middle. From germline, CDR1 is MDHEN and CDR2 SYDVKM. This CDR3 comprises 10 residues.